Following are 14 T cell receptor beta chains from one sample sequenced in a study of CD8+CD57+ T cells in acquired aplastic anemia listed by TCRdb under 2018. The sequencer was an Illumina HiSeq 2000. Genomic DNA served as template for TCR beta VDJ combination and CDR3 sequence profiling. TCRdb applied fastp at Q25 and MiXCR to the public reads, then kept only in-frame beta chains. Rows matching on CDR3 protein sequence are summarized as one entry with the most common DNA and genes. Recorded for this sample are around 220,000 distinct CDR3 sequences; 40% to 60% of them occurred a single time. The ten largest clones represent nearly 20% of the sample. The patients picked for sequencing were ones in whom flow cytometry had shown an expansion of CD8+CD57+ cells. The source material was sorted CD4+, CD8+, or CD8+CD57+ T cells (not recorded which) from PBMCs. All receptors derive from a human donor with aplastic anemia.

This clonotype was detected ten times or more. The J gene is TRBJ2-2, the V gene TRBV19, with D possibly being TRBD1 (5 bases). Looked up from germline, CDR1 is LNHDA and CDR2 is SQIVND (reference sequence). This CDR3 comprises 15 residues. Trimming pared 8 bases from V and 0 bases from J, leaving 13 bases between. CDR3 nucleotides: TGTGCCAGTGGCCCAACAGGAACGAACACCGGGGAGCTGTTTTTT. Translating it yields CASGPTGTNTGELFF.

The chain employs TRBV2 and TRBJ1-6, with 7 bases that match TRBD1. This CDR3 has 15 amino acids. Germline CDR1 is SNHLY and CDR2 is FYNNEI. The J segment lost 5 bases and the V segment lost 2 bases, leaving 3 bases of the junction unmatched. The CDR3 here is CASSEPGQNNSPLHF. In DNA, the CDR3 is TGTGCCAGCAGTGAACCGGGACAGAATAATTCACCCCTCCACTTT.

This clonotype was counted ten times or more. The chain uses TRBV5-1 and TRBJ2-7; 11 nucleotides line up with TRBD1. The CDR3 extends over 14 amino acids. The germline V gene encodes CDR1 SGHRS and CDR2 YFSETQ. V gave up 4 bases and J gave up 7 bases; unmatched junction bases: 7. CDR3 amino acids: CASSAGTGGWEQYF. The DNA for the CDR3 is TGCGCCAGCAGCGCGGGGACAGGGGGTTGGGAGCAGTACTTC.

This clonotype has more than one count but fewer than ten. The chain joins TRBV7-8 to TRBJ2-1, with D possibly TRBD1 on 5 matching bases. V was trimmed by 6 bases and J by 8 bases, leaving 11 bases between them. There are 12 residues in the CDR3. Germline V gene sequence: CDR1 SGHVS, CDR2 FQNEAQ. The CDR3 is CASSSQGDEQFF. CDR3 nucleotides: TGTGCCAGCAGTTCCCAGGGCGATGAGCAGTTCTTC.

V usage is TRBV7-9 and J usage is TRBJ2-5; 13 nucleotides align to TRBD2. Germline values: CDR1 SEHNR, CDR2 FQNEAQ (reference sequence). The trim removed 6 bases at V and 2 bases at J, leaving 0 bases unmatched. CDR3 length: 14 residues. CDR3 sequence (DNA): TGTGCCAGCAGACTAGCGGGGGGGCAAGAGACCCAGTACTTC. It codes for CASRLAGGQETQYF.

On this clonotype: Relative to the germline gene, one junction end is altered; a read error may explain this. V gene TRBV5-1 combines with J gene TRBJ2-3; 9 nucleotides match TRBD2. The CDR3 has 17 residues. The V gene's germline CDR1 is SGHRS and CDR2 YFSETQ. The CDR3 here is CASSVPSGETGTDTQYF. The CDR3 DNA reads as TGTGCCAGCAGCGTGCCTAGCGGGGAGACCGGCACAGATACGCAGTATTTT.

The chain joins TRBV24-1 to TRBJ1-2, with D perhaps matching TRBD1 (6 bases). This CDR3 region has 13 residues. V lost 4 bases and J lost 4, with 9 bases in between. Germline V gene sequence: CDR1 KGHDR, CDR2 SFDVKD. The CDR3: CATSEGRGYGYTF. In nucleotides, the CDR3 is TGTGCCACCAGTGAGGGCAGGGGCTATGGCTACACCTTC.

A remark on this clonotype: A much bigger clone sits one base away, suggesting this may be a read error. V usage is TRBV5-5 and J usage is TRBJ1-2, with D unresolved. This CDR3 is built from 14 residues. Germline CDR1 reads SGHKS; CDR2 reads YYEKEE (reference sequence). The DNA for the CDR3 is TGCGCCAGCAGCTTGGAGGCAGAGCCTAGTGGCTACGCCTTC. Protein product: CASSLEAEPSGYAF.

Notes on this clonotype: A much larger clone differs by one base, so this may be a read error. No conserved phenylalanine or tryptophan is present at the end of the CDR3, so a read error is the likely explanation. The CDR3 nucleotides read TGTGCCAGCAGTGGCCCCGGGACAGTCAATCAGCCCCAGCATCTT. The encoded protein is CASSGPGTVNQPQHL. The rearrangement joins TRBV2 to TRBJ1-5; 7 bases match TRBD1. V dropped 4 bases and J dropped 3; count of bases not matched to a gene: 6. CDR1 SNHLY and CDR2 FYNNEI come from the germline V gene. This CDR3 contains 15 residues.

In nucleotides, the CDR3 is TGTGCCAGTAGTAGACCTCAGGGGACTGAAGCTTTCTTT. Protein sequence: CASSRPQGTEAFF. The chain links TRBV19 to TRBJ1-1; a possible D gene is TRBD1 (6 bases). Germline V gene lookup returns CDR1 LNHDA and CDR2 SQIVND (reference sequence). With 4 bases removed from V and 5 bases from J, the gap between germline ends came to 11 bases. CDR3 size: 13 residues.

This clonotype was picked up many times. This chain links TRBV19 with TRBJ1-5; D is perhaps TRBD1 (5 bases). Germline-derived CDR1 and CDR2 are LNHDA and SQIVND (reference sequence). The CDR3 totals 18 residues. The V and J ends lost 4 bases and 0 bases respectively, with 19 bases between them. The CDR3 DNA is TGTGCCAGTAGTACAAGGGTGGGGACTTCTTATAGCAATCAGCCCCAGCATTTT. Translation: CASSTRVGTSYSNQPQHF.

There are many counts of this clonotype. An end of the junction does not agree with germline; a read error may underlie this. V and J are TRBV2 and TRBJ1-2; D remains ambiguous. CDR3 length: 15 amino acids. Germline CDR1 SNHLY, CDR2 FYNNEI. DNA for the CDR3: TGTGCCAGCAGTGAAGCGGCTAGCCCGATACTCGCTCAGTTCTGG. Encoded protein: CASSEAASPILAQFW.

The J gene is TRBJ1-1, the V gene TRBV9; D might be TRBD1 (5 bases). V was pared by 0 bases and J by 2 bases, with 11 bases between. CDR3 length: 15 amino acids. Germline V gives CDR1 SGDLS, CDR2 YYNGEE. The CDR3 DNA follows: TGTGCCAGCAGCGTAGTCCGGGGGGTTAACACTGAAGCTTTCTTT. Translated, it gives CASSVVRGVNTEAFF.

There are many counts of this clonotype. V gene TRBV27 combines with J gene TRBJ1-2; D is perhaps TRBD1 (5 bases). The ends were cut back, 3 bases at V and 4 bases at J, with 12 bases in the middle. The CDR3 has 14 amino acids. From germline, CDR1 is MNHEY and CDR2 SMNVEV (reference sequence). Here the CDR3 reads CASSFQGRGYGYTF. The CDR3 DNA sequence: TGTGCCAGCAGTTTTCAGGGACGCGGCTATGGCTACACCTTC.